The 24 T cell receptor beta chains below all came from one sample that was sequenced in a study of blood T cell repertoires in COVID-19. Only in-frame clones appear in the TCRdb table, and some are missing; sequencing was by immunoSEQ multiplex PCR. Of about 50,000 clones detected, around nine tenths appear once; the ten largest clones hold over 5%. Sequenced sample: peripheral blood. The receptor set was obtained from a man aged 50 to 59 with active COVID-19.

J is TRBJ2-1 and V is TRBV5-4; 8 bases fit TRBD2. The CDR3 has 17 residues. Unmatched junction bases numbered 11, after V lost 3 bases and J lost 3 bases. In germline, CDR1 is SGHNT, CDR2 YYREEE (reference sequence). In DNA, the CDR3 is TGTGCCAGCAGCTGGGGTTGGAGCGGGGGCCACTACAATGAGCAGTTCTTC. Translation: CASSWGWSGGHYNEQFF. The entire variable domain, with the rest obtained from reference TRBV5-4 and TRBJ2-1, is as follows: ETGVTQSPTHLIKTRGQQVTLRCSSQSGHNTVSWYQQALGQGPQFIFQYYREEENGRGNFPPRFSGLQFPNYSSELNVNALELDDSALYLCASSWGWSGGHYNEQFFGPGTRLTVL.

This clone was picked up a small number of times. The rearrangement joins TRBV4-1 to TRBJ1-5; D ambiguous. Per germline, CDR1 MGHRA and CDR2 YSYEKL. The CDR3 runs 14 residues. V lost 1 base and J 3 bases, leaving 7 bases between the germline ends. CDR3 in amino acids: CASSQVEINQPQHF. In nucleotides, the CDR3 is TGCGCCAGCAGCCAAGTCGAGATCAATCAGCCCCAGCATTTT.

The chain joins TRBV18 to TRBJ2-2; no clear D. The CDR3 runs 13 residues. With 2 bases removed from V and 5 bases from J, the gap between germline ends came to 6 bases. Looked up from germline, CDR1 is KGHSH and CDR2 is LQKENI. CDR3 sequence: CASSPTTTGELFF. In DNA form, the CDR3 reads TGTGCCAGCTCACCAACCACTACCGGGGAGCTGTTTTTT.

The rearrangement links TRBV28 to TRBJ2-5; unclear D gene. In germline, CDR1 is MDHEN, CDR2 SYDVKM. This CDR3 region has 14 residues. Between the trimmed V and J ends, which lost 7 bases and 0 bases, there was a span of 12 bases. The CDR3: CASNLVGYQETQYF. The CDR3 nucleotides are TGTGCCAGCAACCTAGTCGGGTACCAAGAGACCCAGTACTTC.

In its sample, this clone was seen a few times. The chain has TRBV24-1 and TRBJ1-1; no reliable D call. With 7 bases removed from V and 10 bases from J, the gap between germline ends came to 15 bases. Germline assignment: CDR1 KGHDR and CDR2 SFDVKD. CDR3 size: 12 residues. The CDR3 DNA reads TGTGCCACCAGCGATCGGTCGGGTTTAGCTTTCTTT. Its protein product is CATSDRSGLAFF.

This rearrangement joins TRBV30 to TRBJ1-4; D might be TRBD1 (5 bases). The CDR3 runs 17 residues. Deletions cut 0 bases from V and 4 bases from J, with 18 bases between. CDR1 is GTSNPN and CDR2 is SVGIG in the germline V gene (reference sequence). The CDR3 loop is CAWSVRGSQAGNEKLFF. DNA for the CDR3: TGTGCCTGGAGTGTACGGGGGAGCCAGGCGGGTAATGAAAAACTGTTTTTT.

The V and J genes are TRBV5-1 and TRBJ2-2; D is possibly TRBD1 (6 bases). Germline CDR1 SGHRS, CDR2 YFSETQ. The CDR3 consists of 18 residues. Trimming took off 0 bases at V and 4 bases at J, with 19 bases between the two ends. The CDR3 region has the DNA TGCGCCAGCAGCTTGGATCCCTGGCAGCCAGGGGTCACCGGGGAGCTGTTTTTT. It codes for CASSLDPWQPGVTGELFF.

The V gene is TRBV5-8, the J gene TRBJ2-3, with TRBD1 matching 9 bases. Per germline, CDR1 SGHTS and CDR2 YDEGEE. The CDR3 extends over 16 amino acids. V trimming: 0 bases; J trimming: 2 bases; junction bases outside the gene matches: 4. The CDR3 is CASSLGTGANTDTQYF. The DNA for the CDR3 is TGTGCCAGCAGCTTGGGGACAGGGGCTAACACAGATACGCAGTATTTT.

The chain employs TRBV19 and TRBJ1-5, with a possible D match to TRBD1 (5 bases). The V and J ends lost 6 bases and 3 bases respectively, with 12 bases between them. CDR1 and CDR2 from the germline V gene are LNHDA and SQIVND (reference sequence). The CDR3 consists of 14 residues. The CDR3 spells CASSPTDINQPQHF. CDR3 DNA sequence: TGTGCCAGTAGCCCGACAGATATCAATCAGCCCCAGCATTTT.

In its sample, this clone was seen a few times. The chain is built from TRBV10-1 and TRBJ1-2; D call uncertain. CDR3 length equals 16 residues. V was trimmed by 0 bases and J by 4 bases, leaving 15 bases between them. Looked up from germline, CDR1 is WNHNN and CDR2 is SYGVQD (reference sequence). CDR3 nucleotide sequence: TGCGCCAGCAGTGAGTCTCTGAGTTTTACCGGCTATGGCTACACCTTC. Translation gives CASSESLSFTGYGYTF.

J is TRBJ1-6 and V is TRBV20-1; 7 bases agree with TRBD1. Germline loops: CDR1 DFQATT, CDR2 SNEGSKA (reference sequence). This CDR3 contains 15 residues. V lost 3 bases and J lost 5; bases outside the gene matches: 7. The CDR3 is CSASHGTADNSPLHF. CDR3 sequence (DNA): TGCAGTGCTAGTCATGGGACAGCCGATAATTCACCCCTCCACTTT.

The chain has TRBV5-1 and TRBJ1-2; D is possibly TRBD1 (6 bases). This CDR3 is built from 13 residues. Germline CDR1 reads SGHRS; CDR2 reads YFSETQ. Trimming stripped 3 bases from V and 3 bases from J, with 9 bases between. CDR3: CASSSTGYYGYTF. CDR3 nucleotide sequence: TGCGCCAGCAGCTCAACAGGGTACTATGGCTACACCTTC.

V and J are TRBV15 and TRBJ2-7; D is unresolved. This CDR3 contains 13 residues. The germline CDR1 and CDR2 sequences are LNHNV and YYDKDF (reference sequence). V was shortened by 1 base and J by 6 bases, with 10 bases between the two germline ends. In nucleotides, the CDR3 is TGTGCCACCAGCAGAGGGGCTCAAGTCGAGCAGTACTTC. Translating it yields CATSRGAQVEQYF. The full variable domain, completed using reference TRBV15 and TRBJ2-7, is DAMVIQNPRYQVTQFGKPVTLSCSQTLNHNVMYWYQQKSSQAPKLLFHYYDKDFNNEADTPDNFQSRRPNTSFCFLDIRSPGLGDTAMYLCATSRGAQVEQYFGPGTRLTVT.

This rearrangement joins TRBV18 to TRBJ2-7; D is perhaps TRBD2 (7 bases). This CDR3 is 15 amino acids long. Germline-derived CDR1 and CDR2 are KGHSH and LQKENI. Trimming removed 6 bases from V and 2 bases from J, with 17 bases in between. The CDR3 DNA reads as TGTGCCAGCTCCCCAGAAGGGGGGGCAGCCTACGAGCAGTACTTC. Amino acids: CASSPEGGAAYEQYF.

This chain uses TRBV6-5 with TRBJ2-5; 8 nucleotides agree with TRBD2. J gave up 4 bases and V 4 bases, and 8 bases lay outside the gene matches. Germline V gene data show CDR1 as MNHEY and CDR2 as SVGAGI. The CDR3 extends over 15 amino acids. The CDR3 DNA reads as TGTGCCAGCAGTTCCCGGGGGGGAAAGGGAGAGACCCAGTACTTC. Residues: CASSSRGGKGETQYF.

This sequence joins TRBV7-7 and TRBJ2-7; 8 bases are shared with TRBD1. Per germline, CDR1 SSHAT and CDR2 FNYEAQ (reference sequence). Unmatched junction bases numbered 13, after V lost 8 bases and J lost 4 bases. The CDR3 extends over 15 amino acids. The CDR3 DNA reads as TGTGCCAGCTCAAAAGGACAGGGCGGTCTGTACGAGCAGTACTTC. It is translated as CASSKGQGGLYEQYF.

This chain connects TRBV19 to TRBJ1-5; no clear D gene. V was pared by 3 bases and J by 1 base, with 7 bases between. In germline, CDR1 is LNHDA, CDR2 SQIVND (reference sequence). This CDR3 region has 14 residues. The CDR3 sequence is CASSILASNQPQHF. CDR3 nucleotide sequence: TGTGCCAGTAGTATCTTGGCCAGCAATCAGCCCCAGCATTTT.

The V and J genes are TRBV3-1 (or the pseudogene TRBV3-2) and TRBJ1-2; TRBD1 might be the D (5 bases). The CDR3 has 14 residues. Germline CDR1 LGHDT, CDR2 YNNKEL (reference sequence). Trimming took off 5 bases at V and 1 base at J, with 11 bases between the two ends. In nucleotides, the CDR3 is TGTGCCAGCAGCAGGGACTCCATTAACTATGGCTACACCTTC. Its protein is CASSRDSINYGYTF.

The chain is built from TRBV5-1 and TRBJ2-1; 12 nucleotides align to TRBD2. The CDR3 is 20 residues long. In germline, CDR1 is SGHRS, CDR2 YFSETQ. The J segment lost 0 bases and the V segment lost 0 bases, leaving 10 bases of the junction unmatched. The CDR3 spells CASSLAKTSGGQSSYNEQFF. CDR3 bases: TGCGCCAGCAGCTTGGCCAAGACTAGCGGGGGCCAAAGCTCCTACAATGAGCAGTTCTTC.

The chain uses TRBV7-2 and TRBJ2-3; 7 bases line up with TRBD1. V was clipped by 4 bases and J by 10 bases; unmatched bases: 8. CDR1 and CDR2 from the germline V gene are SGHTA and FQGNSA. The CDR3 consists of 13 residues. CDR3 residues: CASSSRDSQSQYF. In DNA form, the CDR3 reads TGTGCCAGCAGCTCTCGGGACAGTCAGTCGCAGTATTTT.

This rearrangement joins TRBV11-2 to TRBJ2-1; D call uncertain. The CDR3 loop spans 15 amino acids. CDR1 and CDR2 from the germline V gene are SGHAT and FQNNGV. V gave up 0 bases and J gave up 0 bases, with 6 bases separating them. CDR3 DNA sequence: TGTGCCAGCAGCTTAGACAGAATCTCCTACAATGAGCAGTTCTTC. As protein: CASSLDRISYNEQFF.

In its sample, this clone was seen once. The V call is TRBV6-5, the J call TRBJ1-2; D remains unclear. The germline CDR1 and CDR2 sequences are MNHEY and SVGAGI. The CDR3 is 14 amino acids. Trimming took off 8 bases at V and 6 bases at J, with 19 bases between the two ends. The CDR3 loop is CASFYSGSGHGYTF. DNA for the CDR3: TGTGCCAGCTTCTATAGCGGATCAGGCCATGGCTACACCTTC.

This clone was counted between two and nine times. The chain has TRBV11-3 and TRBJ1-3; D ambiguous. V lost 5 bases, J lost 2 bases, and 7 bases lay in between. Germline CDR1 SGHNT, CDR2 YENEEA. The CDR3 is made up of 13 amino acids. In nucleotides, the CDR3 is TGTGCCAGCAGCCAACTCCCTGGAAACACCATATATTTT. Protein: CASSQLPGNTIYF.

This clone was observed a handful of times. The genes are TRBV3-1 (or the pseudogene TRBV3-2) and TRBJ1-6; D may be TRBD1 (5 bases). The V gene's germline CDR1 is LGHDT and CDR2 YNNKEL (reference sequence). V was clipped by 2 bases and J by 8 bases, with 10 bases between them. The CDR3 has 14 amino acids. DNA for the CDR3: TGTGCCAGCAGCCAATTCCGGGGGGATTCACCCCTCCACTTT. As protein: CASSQFRGDSPLHF.